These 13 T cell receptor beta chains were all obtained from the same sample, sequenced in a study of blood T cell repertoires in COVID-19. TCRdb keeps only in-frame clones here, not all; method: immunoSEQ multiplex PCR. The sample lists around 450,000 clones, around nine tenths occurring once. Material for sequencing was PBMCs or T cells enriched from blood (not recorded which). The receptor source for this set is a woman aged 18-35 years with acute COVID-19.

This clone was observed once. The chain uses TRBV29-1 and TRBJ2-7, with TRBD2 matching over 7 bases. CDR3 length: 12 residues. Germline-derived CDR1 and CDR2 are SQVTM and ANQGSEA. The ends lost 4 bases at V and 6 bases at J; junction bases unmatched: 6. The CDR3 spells CSVVWGGSEQYF. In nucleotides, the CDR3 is TGCAGCGTTGTTTGGGGGGGAAGCGAGCAGTACTTC.

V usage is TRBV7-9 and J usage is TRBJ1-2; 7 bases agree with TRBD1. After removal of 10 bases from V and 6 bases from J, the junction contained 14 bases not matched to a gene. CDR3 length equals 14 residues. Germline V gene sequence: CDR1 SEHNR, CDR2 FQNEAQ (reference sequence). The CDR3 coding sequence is TGTGCCACCCCAGTACAGGGGCCGTCGGATGGCTACACCTTC. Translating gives CATPVQGPSDGYTF.

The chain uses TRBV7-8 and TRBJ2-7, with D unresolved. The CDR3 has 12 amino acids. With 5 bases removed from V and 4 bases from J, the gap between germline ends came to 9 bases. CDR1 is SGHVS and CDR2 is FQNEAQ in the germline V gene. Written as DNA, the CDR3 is TGTGCCAGCAGCCGAGACGGTTACGAGCAGTACTTC. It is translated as CASSRDGYEQYF.

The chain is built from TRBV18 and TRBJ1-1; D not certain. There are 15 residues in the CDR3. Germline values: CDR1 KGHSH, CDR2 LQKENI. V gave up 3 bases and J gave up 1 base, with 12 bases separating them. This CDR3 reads CASSPGREANTEAFF. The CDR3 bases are TGTGCCAGCTCACCGGGAAGGGAGGCGAACACTGAAGCTTTCTTT.

CDR3 region: CASSYSLAYNEQFF. The CDR3, as DNA: TGTGCCAGCAGTTACTCTTTAGCCTACAATGAGCAGTTCTTC. The rearrangement links TRBV6-2 or TRBV6-3 to TRBJ2-1; D is unresolved. V gave up 0 bases and J gave up 2 bases, with 5 bases separating them. CDR3 length: 14 residues. Germline V CDR1 and CDR2: MNHEY, SVGEGT.

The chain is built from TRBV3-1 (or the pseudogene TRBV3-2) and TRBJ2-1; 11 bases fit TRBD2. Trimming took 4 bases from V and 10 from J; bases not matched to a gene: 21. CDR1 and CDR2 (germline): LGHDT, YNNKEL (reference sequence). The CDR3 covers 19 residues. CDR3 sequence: CASSLHLLTSGGQRGEQFF. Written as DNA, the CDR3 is TGTGCCAGCAGCCTACACCTCTTAACTAGCGGGGGCCAACGGGGAGAGCAGTTCTTC.

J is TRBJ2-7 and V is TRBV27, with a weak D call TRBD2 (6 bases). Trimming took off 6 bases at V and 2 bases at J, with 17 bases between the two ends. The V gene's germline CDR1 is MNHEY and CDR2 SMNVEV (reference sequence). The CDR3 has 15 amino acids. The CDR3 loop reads CASSSSGGSTYEQYF. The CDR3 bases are TGTGCCAGCAGCTCATCAGGAGGGAGTACCTACGAGCAGTACTTC.

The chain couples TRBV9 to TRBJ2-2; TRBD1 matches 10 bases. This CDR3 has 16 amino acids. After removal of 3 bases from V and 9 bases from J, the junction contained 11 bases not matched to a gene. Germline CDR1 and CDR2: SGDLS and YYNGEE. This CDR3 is CASSGKTGGRYWELFF. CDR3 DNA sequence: TGTGCCAGCAGCGGGAAGACAGGGGGCCGTTATTGGGAGCTGTTTTTT.

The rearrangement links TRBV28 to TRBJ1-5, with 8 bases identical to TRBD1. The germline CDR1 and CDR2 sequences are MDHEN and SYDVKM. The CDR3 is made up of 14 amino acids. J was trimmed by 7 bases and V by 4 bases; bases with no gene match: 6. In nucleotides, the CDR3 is TGTGCCAGCAGTTCCTCGACAGGGGTACAGCCCCAGCATTTT. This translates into CASSSSTGVQPQHF.

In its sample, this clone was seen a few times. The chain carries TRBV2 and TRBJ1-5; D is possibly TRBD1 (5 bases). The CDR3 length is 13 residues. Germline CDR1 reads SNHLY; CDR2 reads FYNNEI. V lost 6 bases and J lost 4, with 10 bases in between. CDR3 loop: CASRFTGNQPQHF. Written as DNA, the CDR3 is TGTGCCAGCAGATTTACAGGAAATCAGCCCCAGCATTTT. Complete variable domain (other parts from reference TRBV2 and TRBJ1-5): EPEVTQTPSHQVTQMGQEVILRCVPISNHLYFYWYRQILGQKVEFLVSFYNNEISEKSEIFDDQFSVERPDGSNFTLKIRSTKLEDSAMYFCASRFTGNQPQHFGDGTRLSIL.

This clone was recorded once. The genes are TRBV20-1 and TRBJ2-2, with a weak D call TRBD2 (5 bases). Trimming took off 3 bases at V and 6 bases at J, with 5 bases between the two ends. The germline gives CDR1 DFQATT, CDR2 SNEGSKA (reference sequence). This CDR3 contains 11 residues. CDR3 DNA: TGCAGTGCTAGCGGGGCCGGGGAGCTGTTTTTT. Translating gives CSASGAGELFF.

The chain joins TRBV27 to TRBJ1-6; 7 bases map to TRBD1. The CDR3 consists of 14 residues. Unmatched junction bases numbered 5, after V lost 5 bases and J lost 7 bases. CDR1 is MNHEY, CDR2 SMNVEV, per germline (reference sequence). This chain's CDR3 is CASSRGQSNSPLHF. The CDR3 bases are TGTGCCAGCAGTCGGGGACAGTCGAATTCACCCCTCCACTTT.

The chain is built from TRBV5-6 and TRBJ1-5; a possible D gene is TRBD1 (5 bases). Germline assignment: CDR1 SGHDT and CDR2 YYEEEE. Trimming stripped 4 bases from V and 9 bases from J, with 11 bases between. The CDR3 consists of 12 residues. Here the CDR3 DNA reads TGTGCCAGCAGCGGGCGGAGGGGGCCCCAGCATTTT. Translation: CASSGRRGPQHF. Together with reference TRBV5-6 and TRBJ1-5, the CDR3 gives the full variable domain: DAGVTQSPTHLIKTRGQQVTLRCSPKSGHDTVSWYQQALGQGPQFIFQYYEEEERQRGNFPDRFSGHQFPNYSSELNVNALLLGDSALYLCASSGRRGPQHFGDGTRLSIL.